This T cell receptor beta chain was captured by sequencing in a study of blood T cell repertoires in COVID-19 (dated by TCRdb to 2020 to 2022). In terms of the full investigation: The collaborator samples originated in the United States, Italy and Spain and spanned the acute and convalescent phases of COVID-19. The prospective study material was composed of cDNA or gDNA derived from T cells, B-cell-depleted T cells, or PBMCs. Subjects who had been exposed to COVID-19, were actively infected with it, or had recovered from it provided the deeply sampled blood TCRbeta repertoires that made up the dataset. A freely available public database, intended as a resource for researchers studying the immune response to SARS-CoV-2, is where the repertoires were released. The samples were drawn from the first 160 participants of the ongoing ImmuneRACE study and from about 1,200 subjects provided by 6 global collaborators. A de-identified subject ID, COVID-19 status, age in years and sex were almost always included in the sample metadata. HLA class I and class II types, where available, came from metadata supplied by the sample provider rather than from assay-based typing. Overall study results and their limits: The amount of clinical and demographic metadata varied by source and participant and was provided uncurated.

Collaborating institutions collected whole blood in K2EDTA tubes following their own protocols. Collaborator samples were shipped for TCRbeta analysis as frozen whole blood, isolated PBMCs, or DNA extracted from either sample type. TCRbeta CDR3 regions were amplified from genomic DNA by means of the immunoSEQ Assay, a bias-controlled multiplex PCR. In the source study's methods: The number of nucleated cells in each sample was estimated by amplification of reference gene primers within the assay. To quantify the absolute abundance of each unique TCRbeta CDR3 rearrangement, sequence reads were collapsed and filtered. For each sample, productive Simpson clonality was calculated by taking the square root of Simpson's diversity index across productive rearrangements. The table comes from immuneACCESS by way of TCRdb, which keeps in-frame sequences with V and J called. Part of the clones is missing from these tables; in studies checked, under half for an unresolved V gene and the rest for unknown reasons. That table supplies the V and J calls and clone size; D and trimming were determined from the DNA. This sample lists roughly 30,000 clones; 89% were detected once. The ten largest make up roughly 3.5% of the sample.

A word on this clone: No cognate antigen has been identified for it. No much larger clone is present one base from it, and per-base qualities are unavailable.

Reading from cysteine to phenylalanine, the CDR3 counts 14 amino acids. The read is trimmed to its CDR3 DNA, 42 bases read in frame from base 1. CDR1 and CDR2 are drawn from the germline V gene (reference sequence): GTSNPN, SVGIG. V has 5 bases trimmed and J has 10 bases trimmed; junction bases matching no gene number 16. The origin of this receptor is a human donor in a cohort sampled during active COVID-19. Sequencing input: peripheral blood. This chain is built from TRBV30 and TRBJ1-2; 7 middle bases align to TRBD1. The CDR3 reads CAWSTTGEGSDYTF. Read as DNA, the sequence is TGTGCCTGGTCGACTACAGGGGAAGGTTCGGACTACACCTTC. Supplemented by the reference TRBV30 and TRBJ1-2 proteins around the CDR3, the complete variable domain is SQTIHQWPATLVQPVGSPLSLECTVEGTSNPNLYWYRQAAGRGLQLLFYSVGIGQISSEVPQNLSASRPQDRQFILSSKKLLLSDSGFYLCAWSTTGEGSDYTFGSGTRLTVV.